This TCR beta chain was found in a study of blood T cell repertoires in COVID-19 (TCRdb year 2020). Study-wide context: Samples covering the acute and convalescent phases of COVID-19 were provided by collaborators in the United States, Italy and Spain. A de-identified subject ID, COVID-19 status, age in years and sex were almost always included in the sample metadata. Samples came from the ongoing ImmuneRACE study (first 160 participants) plus 1,254 subjects from 6 global collaborators. Where available, HLA class I and class II types were obtained from metadata supplied by the sample provider rather than from assay-based typing. Subjects who had been exposed to COVID-19, were actively infected with it, or had recovered from it provided the deeply sampled blood TCRbeta repertoires that made up the dataset. The prospective study material was composed of cDNA or gDNA derived from T cells, B-cell-depleted T cells, or PBMCs. The repertoires were made available in a free public database intended to serve as a resource for research on the immune response to SARS-CoV-2. General study outcomes and caveats: Clinical and demographic metadata were provided uncurated, with the amount varying by source and participant.

The immunoSEQ Assay, a bias-controlled multiplex PCR, was used to amplify TCRbeta CDR3 regions from genomic DNA. As for the authors' bioinformatics: Within the assay, amplification of reference gene primers was used to estimate how many nucleated cells each sample contained. To quantify the absolute abundance of each unique TCRbeta CDR3 rearrangement, sequence reads were collapsed and filtered. For each sample, productive Simpson clonality was calculated as the square root of Simpson's diversity index across productive rearrangements. The table was pulled from immuneACCESS by TCRdb, which kept in-frame rearrangements only. Such tables lose some clones; where checked, under half of the loss comes from unresolved V genes, and the rest has no known cause. V and J calls and clone size are as listed in that table; D and trimming were resolved from the DNA. Counted in this sample were a few hundred thousand clones; approximately 90% of them appeared once. The ten biggest clones cover about 0.8% of the sample.

The collaborating institutions used their own protocols to collect whole blood in K2EDTA tubes. For TCRbeta analysis, collaborators shipped samples as frozen whole blood, isolated PBMCs, or DNA extracted from either of those sample types. Regarding this clone: The antigen it recognizes is unknown. No base quality information exists; no much larger clone differs at one position.

The cysteine opens and the phenylalanine closes a CDR3 of 16 amino acids. The read is trimmed to its CDR3 DNA, 48 bases read in frame from base 1. V is trimmed back by 2 bases and J by 0 bases, and the junction contains 3 bases that no gene match accounts for. Per the germline V gene, SGHRS is the CDR1 and YFSETQ is the CDR2. This receptor was identified in a man under 40 with acute or convalescent COVID-19. Recombination joined TRBV5-1 with TRBJ2-3; 10 central nucleotides agree with TRBD1. The sequenced material came from peripheral blood. CDR3 region: CASSFRTGGSTDTQYF. The sequenced DNA: TGCGCCAGCAGCTTCCGGACAGGGGGAAGCACAGATACGCAGTATTTT.